This T cell receptor (beta chain) comes out of a study of metastatic and nonmetastatic thyroid tumors (dated by TCRdb to between 2020 and 2021). Concerning the study at large: For patients with malignant and with benign thyroid disease, the researchers compared repertoires between peripheral blood samples and tumor or nodule tissue samples.

Library preparation was by PCR. The sequencer was an Illumina HiSeq 4000. High-throughput sequencing was used to profile the TCR beta-chain CDR3 region of each patient. Concerning the study's data processing: The researchers built a classifier to tell apart papillary thyroid cancer patients with distant metastasis, based on CDR3 differences among clinicopathological groups. The Shannon index was used to measure repertoire diversity, and the Morisita-Horn index was used to measure how similar tumor and blood repertoires were. Using fastp trimming at Q25 and MiXCR clonotype assembly, TCRdb reanalyzed the public sequencing data and kept in-frame beta chains. TCRdb, not the authors, supplied the V and J calls. Across this sample there are about 14,000 clones, with 30% to 35% seen only once. Roughly 24% of the sample is in the top ten clones. No patient had received any treatment before thyroid surgery. Patient clinical samples collected from about 2011 to 2018 were retrospectively analysed using T-cell receptor beta sequencing.

The CDR3 measures 12 amino acids from cysteine to phenylalanine. Left in the record is the CDR3 DNA by itself, 36 bases read in frame from the first base. V is reduced by 3 bases and J by 5 bases, leaving a spacing of 5 bases between them. In the germline V gene (reference sequence), CDR1 corresponds to SEHNR and CDR2 to FQNEAQ. Points the paper makes about the study in general: In both blood and tumor samples, TCR beta diversity was reported to be significantly higher in malignant tumors than in benign nodules.

This clone was counted many times. What antigen it recognizes has not been identified. No per-base quality is available; no much larger clone lies one base away. This TCR was sampled from a female donor with papillary thyroid cancer or a benign thyroid nodule (not recorded which). Some clones in this sample may be carry-over from other donors' samples. Input material: tumor tissue. The rearrangement joined TRBV7-9 to TRBJ2-1; the D gene remains uncertain. The encoded CDR3 is CASSFGHNEQFF. The DNA sequence follows: TGTGCCAGCAGCTTCGGTCACAATGAGCAGTTCTTC.